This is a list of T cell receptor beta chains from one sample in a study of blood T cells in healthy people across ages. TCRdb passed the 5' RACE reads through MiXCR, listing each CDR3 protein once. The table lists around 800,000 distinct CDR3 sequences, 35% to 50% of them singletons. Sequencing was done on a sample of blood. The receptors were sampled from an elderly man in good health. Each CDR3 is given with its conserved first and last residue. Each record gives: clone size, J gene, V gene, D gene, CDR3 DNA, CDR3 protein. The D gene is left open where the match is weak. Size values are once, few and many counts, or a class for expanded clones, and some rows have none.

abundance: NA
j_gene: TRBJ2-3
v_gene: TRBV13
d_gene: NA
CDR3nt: TGTGCCAGCAACCTGGGCCCCGGCCGGGGCACAGATACGCAGTATTTT
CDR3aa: CASNLGPGRGTDTQYF

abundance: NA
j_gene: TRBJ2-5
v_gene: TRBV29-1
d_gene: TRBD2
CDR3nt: TGCAGCGTTGAACGACTAGCGGGGGAATTTATAGAGACCCAGTACTTC
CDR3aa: CSVERLAGEFIETQYF

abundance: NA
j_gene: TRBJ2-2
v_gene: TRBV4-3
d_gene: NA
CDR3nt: TGCGCCAGCAGCCAGCTGCTGACGGAGGGGGAGCTGTTTTTT
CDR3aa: CASSQLLTEGELFF

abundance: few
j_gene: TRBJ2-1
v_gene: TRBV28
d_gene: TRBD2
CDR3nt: TGTGCCAGCAGTTTAATGCGGGAGATAAGGGATGAGCAGTTCTTC
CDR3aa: CASSLMREIRDEQFF

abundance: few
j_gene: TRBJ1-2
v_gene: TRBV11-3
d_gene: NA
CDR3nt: TGTGCCAGCAGCTCGGACATAGTGGAGTACACCTTC
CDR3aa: CASSSDIVEYTF

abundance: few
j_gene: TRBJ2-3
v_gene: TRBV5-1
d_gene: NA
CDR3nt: TGCGCCAGCAGCCTCCCGCAAGCCACAGATACGCAGTATTTT
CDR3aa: CASSLPQATDTQYF

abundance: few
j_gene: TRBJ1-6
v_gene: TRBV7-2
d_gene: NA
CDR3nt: TGTGCCAGCAGCTTAGTTGGGCCCAGCACCTATAATTCACCCCTCCACTTT
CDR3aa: CASSLVGPSTYNSPLHF

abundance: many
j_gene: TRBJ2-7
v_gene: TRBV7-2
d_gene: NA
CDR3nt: TGTGCCAGCAGCTTACACTGGAGCTCCTACGAGCAGTACTTC
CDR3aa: CASSLHWSSYEQYF

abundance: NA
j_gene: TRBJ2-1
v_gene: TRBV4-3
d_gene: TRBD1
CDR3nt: TGCGCCAGCAGCCAACTCCGGACAGGGGCTTACAATGAGCAGTTCTTC
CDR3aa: CASSQLRTGAYNEQFF

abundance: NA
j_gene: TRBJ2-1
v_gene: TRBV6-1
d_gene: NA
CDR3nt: TGTGCCAGCAGCCTATCCCCACCGGGACTCATAGGCAACAATGAGCAGTTCTTC
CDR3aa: CASSLSPPGLIGNNEQFF

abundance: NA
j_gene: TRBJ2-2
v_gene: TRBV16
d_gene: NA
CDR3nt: TGTGCCAGCAGCCAATTTGACACCGGGGAGCTGTTTTTT
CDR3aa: CASSQFDTGELFF

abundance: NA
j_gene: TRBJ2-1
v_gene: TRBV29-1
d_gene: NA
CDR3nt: TGCAGCGTTGAAGAATTGATTATTCTAGGGGAAGGGAATGAGCAGTTCTTC
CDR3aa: CSVEELIILGEGNEQFF

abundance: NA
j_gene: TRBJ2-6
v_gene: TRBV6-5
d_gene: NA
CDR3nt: TGTGCCAGCAGCGACAGTGGTCTGGGGGCCAACGTCCTGACTTTC
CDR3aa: CASSDSGLGANVLTF

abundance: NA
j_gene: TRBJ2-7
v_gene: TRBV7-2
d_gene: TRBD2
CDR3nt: TGTGCCAGCGTGGGGGGGGGCTCCTACGAGCAGTACTTC
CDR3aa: CASVGGGSYEQYF

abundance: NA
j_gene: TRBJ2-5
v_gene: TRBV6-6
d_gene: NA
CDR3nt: TGTGCCAGCAGTGTACAGGCCCAAGAGACCCAGTACTTC
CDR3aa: CASSVQAQETQYF

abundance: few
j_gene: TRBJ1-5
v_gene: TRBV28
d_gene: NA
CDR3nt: TGTGCCAGCAGTTTACAGGCAGGGGTCAGTCAGCCCCAGCATTTT
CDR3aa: CASSLQAGVSQPQHF

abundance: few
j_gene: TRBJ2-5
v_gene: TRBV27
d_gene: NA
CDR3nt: TGTGCCAGCAGTTTATCTCGGGGTAACCGAGAGACCCAGTACTTC
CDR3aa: CASSLSRGNRETQYF

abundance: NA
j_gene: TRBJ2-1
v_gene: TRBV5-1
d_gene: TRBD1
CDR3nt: TGCGCCAGCAGGGCGACAGGGGGAAAGGATGAGCAGTTCTTC
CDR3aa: CASRATGGKDEQFF